This T cell receptor (beta chain) was sequenced in a study of tumor and adjacent non-tumor tissue in lung cancer (dated by TCRdb to between 2017 and 2018). Some background on the complete study: Patients with adenocarcinoma (12), squamous cell carcinoma (2) and small cell lung cancer (1) were included in the cohort. The roughly 15 enrolled patients, of whom some ten were men and 5 were women, were aged about 30 to 80 years and were diagnosed with TNM stage I to III disease. Sequencing produced 125,075,908 productive TCRbeta reads in total, an average of approximately 4 million reads per sample. Using bulk TCRbeta repertoires from some 14 lung cancer patients, the study set lung tumor tissue side by side with matched distant non-tumor lung tissue. For each patient, one tumor sample and one normal lung sample were taken, giving around 30 paired specimens that underwent TCRbeta CDR3 sequencing. Beyond this particular receptor, the publication reports: The top 100 clones made up a significantly larger cumulative share of the repertoire in normal lung than in tumor tissue. The sequencing platform is not named in the methods, and unique molecular identifiers are not mentioned. TCR diversity was significantly higher in younger patients, and greater tumor TCR diversity was associated with shorter overall survival and shorter disease-free survival. Peripheral blood was not sequenced, so blood TCRbeta repertoires in these lung cancer patients were not examined. The cohort had only around 14 patients, and the authors noted that larger samples and more detailed clinical data are needed. Tumor tissue showed significantly greater TCR diversity (inverse Simpson) than normal lung tissue (roughly 430 vs 170, P = 0.0075, Mann-Whitney U test).

Library creation used multiplex PCR. TCRdb names Illumina HiSeq 2500 as the instrument used. TCRbeta libraries were constructed through three rounds of nested PCR with primers (Table S4) according to protocols modified from ARM-PCR. Before sequencing, PCR products of 200-500 bp were cut from the gel and purified using the QIAquick gel extraction kit. The original pipeline was this. Reads were cleaned using Trimmomatic, were merged into complete CDR3 sequences using FLASH, and were assigned to V(D)J germline segments using MiTCR. Clonal diversity was calculated as the inverse Simpson's index using VDJtools. Productive reads were defined as in-frame sequences without a premature stop codon. TCRdb handled the public reads itself, with Q25 trimming in fastp and clone calling in MiXCR, and kept productive beta chains. Rows with one shared CDR3 protein collapse into an entry with the most common genes and DNA. These V and J calls derive from TCRdb rather than the authors' analysis. A total of around 210,000 distinct CDR3 sequences appear in this sample, around 70% of them only once. The ten largest make up approximately 26% of the sample.

RNA was extracted from bulk unsorted tissue and checked for quality with a NanoDrop ND-1000 and an Agilent 2100. The donors were newly diagnosed lung cancer patients admitted for thoracic surgery in China from August to November 2014 who had not received prior chemotherapy. Patients with previous radiotherapy or chemotherapy, or with another concurrent cancer, were excluded from the study. Pieces of surgical tissue measuring roughly 1-2.2 cm3 were kept in RNAlater solution and stored at -80 degrees C until use. The germline V gene encodes CDR1 SQVTM and CDR2 ANQGSEA. The CDR3 has 12 amino acids, counting both end residues. The retained sequence is limited to the CDR3, 36 bases, with the frame set at the first base. The junction shows trimming of 7 bases on V and 0 bases on J, plus 10 bases between the germline ends. A remark on this clonotype: The target of this receptor is not known. This could be a read error, since a much larger clone is one nucleotide away. Given the absence of the conserved phenylalanine or tryptophan at the CDR3 end, a read error is likely.

The V gene is TRBV29-1 and the J gene is TRBJ2-7; TRBD2 might be the D gene, on 5 matching bases. The sample taken for sequencing was lung tumor tissue. This clonotype was sampled from a man in his sixties with non-small cell lung cancer. The DNA sequence is as follows: TGCAGCGGGAGGACGGACTCCTACGAGCAGTACTTA. This gives the protein CSGRTDSYEQYL.